What follows are 5 T cell receptor beta chains derived from one specimen sequenced in a study of blood T cells in healthy people across ages. A second about 6 to 11 cycle PCR used barcoded and J-beta primers. TCRdb analysed the 5' RACE reads with MiXCR anew, one entry per CDR3 protein. This table holds around 2 million distinct CDR3 sequences, 35% to 50% found once. The sequenced material came from blood. The receptors originated from a human donor in good health.

The CDR3 DNA reads TGTGCCAGCAGCGGGACCACTCGGCAAGGCTACACCTTC. As protein: CASSGTTRQGYTF. The V and J genes are TRBV5-5 and TRBJ1-2, with TRBD1 as a possible D gene (5 bases). The CDR3 is made up of 13 amino acids. Trimming removed 4 bases at V and 8 bases at J, with 15 bases between. Germline CDR1 and CDR2: SGHKS and YYEKEE (reference sequence).

V usage is TRBV14 and J usage is TRBJ2-3; D is perhaps TRBD1 (6 bases). This CDR3 has 16 residues. The germline CDR1 and CDR2 sequences are SGHDN and FVKESK. The ends were cut back, 2 bases at V and 7 bases at J, with 19 bases in the middle. CDR3 sequence (DNA): TGTGCCAGCAGCCAACCGCTTACAGGGTTGGGGAATACGCAGTATTTT. Its translation is CASSQPLTGLGNTQYF.

This clonotype was picked up a small number of times. The chain joins TRBV28 to TRBJ2-7; D is unresolved. V dropped 5 bases and J dropped 3 bases, with 14 bases sitting between them. Per the germline V gene, CDR1 is MDHEN and CDR2 is SYDVKM. This CDR3 has 14 residues. The CDR3 here is CASSPSGALYEQYF. In DNA, the CDR3 is TGTGCCAGCAGTCCCTCCGGCGCCCTCTACGAGCAGTACTTC.

This clonotype turned up a few times. The chain uses TRBV28 and TRBJ1-5; D might be TRBD1 (6 bases). The length of the CDR3 is 15 residues. Trimming took off 6 bases at V and 4 bases at J, with 16 bases between the two ends. The germline CDR1 and CDR2 sequences are MDHEN and SYDVKM. CDR3 in amino acids: CASSLAGEGNQPQHF. The CDR3 nucleotides read TGTGCCAGCAGCTTAGCAGGGGAGGGGAATCAGCCCCAGCATTTT.

This clonotype was found a few times. This chain joins TRBV7-9 and TRBJ2-1; the D call may be TRBD1 or TRBD2 (6 bases each). Trimming removed 3 bases at V and 6 bases at J, with 24 bases between. Germline CDR1 reads SEHNR; CDR2 reads FQNEAQ (reference sequence). The length of the CDR3 is 18 residues. The CDR3 is CASSFLLSGDSLSNEQFF. Written as DNA, the CDR3 is TGTGCCAGCAGCTTCTTACTATCAGGGGACTCCCTCTCCAATGAGCAGTTCTTC.